The 20 T cell receptor beta chains given below trace back to one sample, sequenced in a study of cytomegalovirus exposure and HLA in healthy donors. PCR used 60 Vbeta primers and 13 Jbeta primers. The repertoire was sequenced with immunoSEQ multiplex PCR; TCRdb's copy has only in-frame clones and lacks some. Of fewer than 200,000 clones detected, approximately 80% appear once; the ten largest clones hold over 12%. Material for sequencing was PBMCs. These receptors originate from a woman aged 25 to 39 in good health and CMV-seropositive.

This clone occurred once. The chain uses TRBV30 and TRBJ1-1, with D possibly TRBD1 on 6 matching bases. V lost 8 bases to trimming and J lost 1 base, with 11 bases between them. CDR3 length: 12 residues. Germline V CDR1 and CDR2: GTSNPN, SVGIG (reference sequence). The CDR3 sequence is CAGGQPNTEAFF. The CDR3, as DNA: TGTGCCGGCGGACAGCCGAACACTGAAGCTTTCTTT.

The chain has TRBV30 and TRBJ2-3; the match to TRBD2 covers 12 bases. V was pared by 2 bases and J by 0 bases, with 12 bases of the junction left unmatched. The CDR3 has 19 amino acids. The germline gives CDR1 GTSNPN, CDR2 SVGIG (reference sequence). The CDR3 DNA reads as TGTGCCTGGAGTCCCGACCCGGGACTAGCGGGCCACAGCACAGATACGCAGTATTTT. It codes for CAWSPDPGLAGHSTDTQYF.

To note about this clone: One end of the junction is discordant with germline, which a read error may explain. For the CDR3, the DNA is TGCGCCAGCAGCCAAGTTGAAGGAAACCGGGTCTTC. Protein product: CASSQVEGNRVF. This chain links TRBV4-1 with TRBJ2-1; D gene uncertain. The CDR3 extends over 12 amino acids. Germline CDR1 and CDR2: MGHRA and YSYEKL.

The V call is TRBV11-3, the J call TRBJ2-2; D perhaps matches TRBD2 (7 bases). This CDR3 contains 14 residues. Germline values: CDR1 SGHNT, CDR2 YENEEA. Between the trimmed V and J ends, which lost 5 bases and 6 bases, there was a span of 13 bases. The CDR3 DNA reads as TGTGCCAGCAGCGGGCAGGGGAGGGCCGGGGAGCTGTTTTTT. It yields the protein CASSGQGRAGELFF.

This rearrangement joins TRBV2 to TRBJ2-7; D unresolved. The CDR3 length is 13 residues. The germline gives CDR1 SNHLY, CDR2 FYNNEI. Trimming pared 4 bases from V and 4 bases from J, leaving 11 bases between. The CDR3, as DNA: TGTGCCAGCAGTGGGGCCACCCCATACGAGCAGTACTTC. Translated, it gives CASSGATPYEQYF.

V and J are TRBV4-3 and TRBJ2-1, with TRBD1 identical over 7 bases. Germline V gene data show CDR1 as LGHNA and CDR2 as YSLEER. The V gene end was trimmed by 0 bases and the J gene end by 9 bases; junction bases not matched to a gene: 11. The CDR3 has 16 residues. The CDR3 reads CASSQDEGRGKFEQFF. The DNA of the CDR3 is TGCGCCAGCAGCCAAGATGAAGGCAGGGGGAAATTTGAGCAGTTCTTC.

This rearrangement joins TRBV12-5 to TRBJ2-7; tentatively, D is TRBD1 (5 bases). The CDR3 consists of 15 residues. The V end was cut by 4 bases, the J end by 0 bases, with 13 bases between. Germline loops: CDR1 LGHNT, CDR2 FRNRAP. The CDR3 coding sequence is TGTGCTAGTGGTTCATCTCCGGACACCTCCTACGAGCAGTACTTC. Translated, it gives CASGSSPDTSYEQYF.

This chain joins TRBV25-1 and TRBJ1-5; 9 bases agree with TRBD1. Looked up from germline, CDR1 is MGHDK and CDR2 is SYGVNS. This CDR3 contains 14 residues. V was pared by 10 bases and J by 5 bases, with 9 bases of the junction left unmatched. The CDR3 loop reads CAIKGQGYDQPQHF. CDR3 DNA sequence: TGTGCCATCAAAGGACAGGGGTACGATCAGCCCCAGCATTTT.

The chain is built from TRBV6-4 and TRBJ1-5, with TRBD1 matching 7 bases. J lost 5 bases, V lost 6 bases, and 10 bases had no gene match. CDR1 is MRHNA, CDR2 SNTAGT, per germline. The CDR3 loop spans 15 amino acids. DNA for the CDR3: TGTGCCAGCAGGCAGGGCAGGGGGTGCGATCAGCCCCAGCATTTT. It codes for CASRQGRGCDQPQHF.

A single count supports this clone. The rearrangement uses TRBV7-8 and TRBJ1-2; TRBD1 aligns across 11 bases. This CDR3 is 16 amino acids long. Germline V lookup: CDR1 SGHVS, CDR2 FQNEAQ. V was pared by 5 bases and J by 4 bases, with 9 bases of the junction left unmatched. CDR3 DNA sequence: TGTGCCAGCAGCGAATCCGGGACAGGGGGAGGCTATGGCTACACCTTC. Its protein is CASSESGTGGGYGYTF. The variable domain in full, with the rest retrieved from reference TRBV7-8 and TRBJ1-2, is GAGVSQSPRYKVAKRGQDVALRCDPISGHVSLFWYQQALGQGPEFLTYFQNEAQLDKSGLPSDRFFAERPEGSVSTLKIQRTQQEDSAVYLCASSESGTGGGYGYTFGSGTRLTVV.

The chain uses TRBV7-9 and TRBJ2-1, with D perhaps TRBD2 (5 bases). This CDR3 spans 15 amino acids. The germline gives CDR1 SEHNR, CDR2 FQNEAQ (reference sequence). Trimming took 5 bases from V and 9 from J, leaving 20 bases between them. CDR3 sequence (DNA): TGTGCCAGCAGCCTCGGTGGACTTGGAAAATCTGAGCAGTTCTTC. This codes for CASSLGGLGKSEQFF.

CDR3 loop: CASSQDDTGFGTGELFF. The CDR3 coding sequence is TGCGCCAGCAGCCAAGATGATACCGGTTTTGGCACCGGGGAGCTGTTTTTT. The rearrangement links TRBV4-1 to TRBJ2-2; the D is unclear. The CDR3 covers 17 residues. Germline-derived CDR1 and CDR2 are MGHRA and YSYEKL. Trimming stripped 0 bases from V and 4 bases from J, with 15 bases between.

The genes are TRBV6-5 and TRBJ1-2; tentative D call: TRBD1 (5 bases). V gave up 7 bases and J gave up 2 bases, with 11 bases separating them. This CDR3 has 13 residues. Germline lookup yields CDR1 MNHEY and CDR2 SVGAGI. In DNA form, the CDR3 reads TGTGCCAGCACCAGGACACCCAACTATGGCTACACCTTC. This codes for CASTRTPNYGYTF.

The chain links TRBV19 to TRBJ2-1; weak D call: TRBD2 (6 bases). V gave up 6 bases and J gave up 0 bases, with 9 bases separating them. Germline V gives CDR1 LNHDA, CDR2 SQIVND (reference sequence). The CDR3 totals 14 residues. CDR3 region: CASRGGTSYNEQFF. For the CDR3, the DNA is TGTGCCAGTAGGGGCGGGACCTCCTACAATGAGCAGTTCTTC.

This chain links TRBV15 with TRBJ1-2, with D hard to call. Germline-derived CDR1 and CDR2 are LNHNV and YYDKDF (reference sequence). The V and J ends lost 0 bases and 3 bases respectively, with 5 bases between them. This CDR3 comprises 13 residues. The DNA for the CDR3 is TGTGCCACCAGCAGAGATATTGACTATGGCTACACCTTC. It codes for CATSRDIDYGYTF.

The V call is TRBV13, the J call TRBJ2-2, with TRBD2 matching 7 bases. The germline CDR1 and CDR2 sequences are PRHDT and FYEKMQ (reference sequence). V lost 5 bases and J lost 4; bases outside the gene matches: 1. The CDR3 is 13 residues long. CDR3: CASSREGTGELFF. The CDR3 DNA follows: TGTGCCAGCAGCAGGGAGGGCACCGGGGAGCTGTTTTTT.

The V call is TRBV5-5, the J call TRBJ1-2; possible D gene TRBD1, 6 bases. Germline loops: CDR1 SGHKS, CDR2 YYEKEE (reference sequence). V dropped 0 bases and J dropped 4 bases, with 19 bases sitting between them. This CDR3 is 17 amino acids long. CDR3 coding DNA: TGTGCCAGCAGCTTGGAATTTAACAGGGTCGCCAGCTATGGCTACACCTTC. This translates into CASSLEFNRVASYGYTF.

The chain uses TRBV5-5 and TRBJ1-2; tentative D call: TRBD1 (5 bases). CDR1 is SGHKS and CDR2 is YYEKEE in the germline V gene (reference sequence). The CDR3 runs to 17 residues. V lost 5 bases, J lost 4 bases, and 24 bases lay in between. CDR3 protein: CASSGNRTTDQFYGYTF. As DNA, the CDR3 is TGTGCCAGCAGTGGGAATCGAACGACAGACCAATTCTATGGCTACACCTTC.

The chain couples TRBV10-3 to TRBJ1-3; D gene ambiguous. V lost 4 bases and J lost 4, with 11 bases in between. This CDR3 is 14 amino acids long. CDR1 and CDR2 (germline): ENHRY, SYGVKD. The CDR3 spells CAISVSASGNTIYF. CDR3 coding DNA: TGTGCCATCAGTGTGTCAGCGTCAGGAAACACCATATATTTT.

This clone came up a few times. The CDR3 region is CATSVRGEAGDTQYF. The CDR3 coding sequence is TGTGCCACCTCAGTACGGGGGGAGGCGGGAGATACGCAGTATTTT. The chain is built from TRBV19 and TRBJ2-3, with 7 bases matching TRBD2. Per the germline V gene, CDR1 is LNHDA and CDR2 is SQIVND (reference sequence). CDR3 length equals 15 residues. The V gene end was trimmed by 10 bases and the J gene end by 5 bases; junction bases not matched to a gene: 15.